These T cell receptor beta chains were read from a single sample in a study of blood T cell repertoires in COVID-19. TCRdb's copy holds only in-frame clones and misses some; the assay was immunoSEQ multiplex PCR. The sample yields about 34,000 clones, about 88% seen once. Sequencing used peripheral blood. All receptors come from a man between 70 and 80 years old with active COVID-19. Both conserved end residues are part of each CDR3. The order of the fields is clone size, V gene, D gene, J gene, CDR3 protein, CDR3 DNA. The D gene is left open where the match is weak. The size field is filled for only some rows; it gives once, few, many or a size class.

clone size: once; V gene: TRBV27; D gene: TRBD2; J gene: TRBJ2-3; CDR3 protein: CASSLGGRALDTQYF; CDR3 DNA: TGTGCCAGCAGTTTAGGCGGGAGGGCCTTGGATACGCAGTATTTT
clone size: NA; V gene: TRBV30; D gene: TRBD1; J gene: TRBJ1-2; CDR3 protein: CAWSTGQGLYGYTF; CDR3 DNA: TGTGCCTGGAGTACGGGACAGGGCCTCTATGGCTACACCTTC
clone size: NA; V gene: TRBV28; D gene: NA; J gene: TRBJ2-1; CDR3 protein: CASSSLGRQFF; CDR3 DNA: TGTGCCAGCAGTAGTTTGGGGCGGCAGTTCTTC
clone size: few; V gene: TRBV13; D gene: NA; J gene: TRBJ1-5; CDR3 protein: CASSLGGGASNQPQHF; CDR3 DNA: TGTGCCAGCAGCTTAGGAGGGGGGGCTTCCAATCAGCCCCAGCATTTT
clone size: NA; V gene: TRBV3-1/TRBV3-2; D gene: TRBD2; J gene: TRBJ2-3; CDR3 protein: CASRRLAGGGTDTQYF; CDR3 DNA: TGTGCCAGCAGACGACTAGCGGGAGGTGGCACAGATACGCAGTATTTT
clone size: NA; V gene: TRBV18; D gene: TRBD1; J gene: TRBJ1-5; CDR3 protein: CASSPGTGNQPQHF; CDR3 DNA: TGTGCCAGCTCACCGGGGACAGGCAATCAGCCCCAGCATTTT
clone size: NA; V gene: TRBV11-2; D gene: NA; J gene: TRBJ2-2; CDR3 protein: CASSNIGRGSGIGTGELFF; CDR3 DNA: TGTGCCAGCAGTAACATCGGTAGGGGGAGCGGCATAGGGACCGGGGAGCTGTTTTTT
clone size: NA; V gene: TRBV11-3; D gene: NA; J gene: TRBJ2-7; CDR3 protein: CASSEGLQYEQYF; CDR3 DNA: TGTGCCAGCAGCGAGGGACTCCAATACGAGCAGTACTTC
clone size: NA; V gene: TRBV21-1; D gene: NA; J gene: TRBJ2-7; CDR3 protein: CASSKGPDRGSYEQYF; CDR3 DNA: TGTGCCAGCAGCAAGGGTCCGGACAGGGGCTCCTACGAGCAGTACTTC
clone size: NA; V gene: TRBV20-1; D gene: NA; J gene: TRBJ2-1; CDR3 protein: CSAIQGNEQFF; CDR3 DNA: TGCAGTGCTATACAGGGTAATGAGCAGTTCTTC
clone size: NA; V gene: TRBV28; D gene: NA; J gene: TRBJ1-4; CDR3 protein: CASSLNRVLFF; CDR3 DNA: TGTGCCAGCAGTTTAAACAGAGTTCTGTTTTTT
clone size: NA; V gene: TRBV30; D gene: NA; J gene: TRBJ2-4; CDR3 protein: CAWTPREVILAKNIQYF; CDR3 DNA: TGTGCCTGGACCCCGAGAGAGGTGATCCTAGCCAAAAACATTCAGTACTTC
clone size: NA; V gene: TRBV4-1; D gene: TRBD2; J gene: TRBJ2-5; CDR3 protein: CASSQEGLAGAETQYF; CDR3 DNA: TGCGCCAGCAGCCAAGAGGGACTAGCGGGAGCGGAGACCCAGTACTTC
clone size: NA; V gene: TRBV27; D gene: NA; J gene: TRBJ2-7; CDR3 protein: CASSIPRQVNYEQYF; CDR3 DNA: TGTGCCAGCAGTATTCCGCGACAGGTGAACTACGAGCAGTACTTC
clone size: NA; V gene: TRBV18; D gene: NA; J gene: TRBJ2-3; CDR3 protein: CASSPPFETSRDTQYF; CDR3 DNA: TGTGCCAGCTCACCACCGTTCGAGACCTCTAGAGATACGCAGTATTTT
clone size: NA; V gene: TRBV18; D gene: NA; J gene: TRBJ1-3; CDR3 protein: CASSPTPRPGNTIYF; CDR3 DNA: TGTGCCAGCTCACCGACACCCCGGCCCGGAAACACCATATATTTT
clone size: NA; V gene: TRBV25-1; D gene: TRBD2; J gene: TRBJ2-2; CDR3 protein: CASGGGGSPGELFF; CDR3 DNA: TGTGCCAGCGGTGGCGGGGGGTCGCCCGGGGAGCTGTTTTTT
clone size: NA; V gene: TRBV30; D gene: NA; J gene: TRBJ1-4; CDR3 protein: CAWTTLGSEKLFF; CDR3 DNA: TGTGCCTGGACCACTCTAGGGAGTGAAAAACTGTTTTTT
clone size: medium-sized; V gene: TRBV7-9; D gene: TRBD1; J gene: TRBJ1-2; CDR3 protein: CASIQGQGTLRGYTF; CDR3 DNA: TGTGCCAGCATCCAGGGACAGGGAACTCTGCGTGGCTACACCTTC
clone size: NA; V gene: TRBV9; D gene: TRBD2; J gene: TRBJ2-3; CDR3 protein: CASSVTGGRDTQYF; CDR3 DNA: TGTGCCAGCAGCGTTACGGGAGGGCGTGATACGCAGTATTTT
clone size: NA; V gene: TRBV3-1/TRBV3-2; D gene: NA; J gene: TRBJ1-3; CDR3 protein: CASSQVPATGTSSGNTIYF; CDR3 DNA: TGTGCCAGCAGCCAAGTCCCCGCGACAGGTACTTCCTCTGGAAACACCATATATTTT
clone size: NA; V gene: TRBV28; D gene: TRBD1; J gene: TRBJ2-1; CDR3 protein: CASTQGQGGFNEQFF; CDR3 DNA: TGTGCCAGCACTCAGGGACAGGGGGGATTCAATGAGCAGTTCTTC
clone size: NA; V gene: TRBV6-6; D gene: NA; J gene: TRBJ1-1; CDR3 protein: CASSDFQGGNTEAFF; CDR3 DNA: TGTGCCAGCAGTGACTTTCAGGGTGGGAACACTGAAGCTTTCTTT
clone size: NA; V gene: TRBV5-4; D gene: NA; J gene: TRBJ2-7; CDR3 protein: CASSPRGGVPYEQYF; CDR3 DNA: TGTGCCAGCAGCCCGAGGGGGGGGGTTCCCTACGAGCAGTACTTC
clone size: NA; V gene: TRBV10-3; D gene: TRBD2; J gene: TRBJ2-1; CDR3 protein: CAISPSGGINEQFF; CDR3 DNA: TGTGCCATCTCCCCTAGCGGGGGGATCAATGAGCAGTTCTTC
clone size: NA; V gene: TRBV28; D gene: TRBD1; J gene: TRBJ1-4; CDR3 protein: CASSRTGGVEKLFF; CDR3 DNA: TGTGCCAGCAGCCGGACAGGGGGCGTTGAAAAACTGTTTTTT
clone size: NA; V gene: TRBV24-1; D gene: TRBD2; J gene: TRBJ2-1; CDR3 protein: CATSGSPYNEQFF; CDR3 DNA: TGTGCCACTAGCGGGAGTCCCTACAATGAGCAGTTCTTC
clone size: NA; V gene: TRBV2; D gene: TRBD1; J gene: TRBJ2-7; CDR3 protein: CASSRQGWEQYF; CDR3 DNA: TGTGCCAGCAGCCGACAGGGTTGGGAGCAGTACTTC
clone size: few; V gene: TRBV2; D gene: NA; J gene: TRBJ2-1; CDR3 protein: CASSEAHLGGFF; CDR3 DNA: TGTGCCAGCAGTGAAGCTCACTTGGGGGGGTTCTTC
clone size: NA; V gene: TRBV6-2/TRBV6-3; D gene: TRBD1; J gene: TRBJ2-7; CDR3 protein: CASSSGTGTHEQYF; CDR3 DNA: TGTGCCAGCAGCTCCGGGACAGGGACCCACGAGCAGTACTTC
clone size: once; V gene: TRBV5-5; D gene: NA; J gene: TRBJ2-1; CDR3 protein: CASSLAYSLNRNEQFF; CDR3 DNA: TGTGCCAGCAGCTTGGCTTACAGCTTAAATCGGAATGAGCAGTTCTTC
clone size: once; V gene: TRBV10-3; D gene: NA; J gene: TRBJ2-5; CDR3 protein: CAIGQSGETQYF; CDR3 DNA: TGTGCCATTGGACAGTCCGGGGAGACCCAGTACTTC
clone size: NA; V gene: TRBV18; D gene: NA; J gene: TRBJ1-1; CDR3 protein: CASSPRGGDTEAFF; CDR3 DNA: TGTGCCAGCTCACCACGGGGAGGGGACACTGAAGCTTTCTTT